This T cell receptor (beta chain) comes out of a study of blood T cell repertoires in COVID-19. TCRdb keeps only in-frame clones here, not all; method: immunoSEQ multiplex PCR. The table lists about 230,000 clones, 80% to 90% of them singletons. This study enrolled people aged about 18 to 95 from about two dozen US geographic areas. In assigning cohorts, the study relied on participant-reported clinical history. What was sequenced was PBMCs or T cells enriched from blood (not recorded which). The TCR comes from a woman in her 30s who had been exposed to COVID-19.

The CDR3 region has the DNA TGTGCCAGCAGTTACTCGGACAGGGCTTACCACGAGCAGTACTTC. Encoded protein: CASSYSDRAYHEQYF. The chain links TRBV6-5 to TRBJ2-7; TRBD1 matches 8 bases. The CDR3 runs to 15 residues. From germline, CDR1 is MNHEY and CDR2 SVGAGI. The V gene end was trimmed by 0 bases and the J gene end by 5 bases; junction bases not matched to a gene: 6.